A selection of T cell receptor beta chains follows, all from one sample in a study of CD8+CD57+ T cells in acquired aplastic anemia. TCRdb recomputed calls from the reads with MiXCR, one row per CDR3 protein. The top ten hold 25% to 40% of the sample, which has some 160,000 distinct CDR3 sequences, 40% to 60% seen once. Sequencing input: sorted CD4+, CD8+, or CD8+CD57+ T cells (not recorded which) from PBMCs. The source of these receptors is a human donor with aplastic anemia. Both conserved end residues are trimmed from each CDR3.

>TRBV11-2
ASSPTVRSTDTQY
>TRBV4-2
ASSPRLAGDPPDTQY
>TRBV19
ASSTRQLNTGAF
>TRBV6-1
ASSLTSDTDTQY
>TRBV2
ASPGVGGYEQY
>TRBV5-1
ASSLDTGLWEETQY
>TRBV25-1
ASSESSSNEKLF
>TRBV5-1
ATRGGMNTEAF
>TRBV19
ASSIEPSGANVLT
>TRBV19
ASSLRDTYNSPLH
>TRBV7-2
ASSRDRGEQY
>TRBV5-6
ASSPPLTDEQY
>TRBV25-1
ASSETAHYEQY
>TRBV20-1
SASWILGTGPTEAF
>TRBV7-9
ASSNAGGALEQY
>TRBV10-3
AISESQGMAH
>TRBV19
ASTLKEGVRGYT
>TRBV11-1
ASSLRQGGAYEQY
>TRBV24-1
ATSDRQGAFQETQY
>TRBV7-9
ASSFASPGANVLT
>TRBV20-1
SARDGGGASYEQY
>TRBV19
ASSIETGPTGELF
>TRBV15
ATSGPGLAISEQF
>TRBV7-3
ASSPGQPNEQF
>TRBV20-1
SAAGQHSNQPQH
>TRBV10-2
ASSEGGVDYEQY
>TRBV19
ASSMDTAFSGYT
>TRBV29-1
STGQGDYGYT
>TRBV14
ASSQLGGTDTEAF
>TRBV19
ASSETSGRGEQY
>TRBV24-1
ATSDWTGGSYNEQF
>TRBV2
ASSDGRRMNTEAF
>TRBV10-1
ASSESTLCQQPPAGRYEQY
>TRBV20-1
SAGGELF
>TRBV6-1
ASSEVYYGYT
>TRBV7-9
ASSLVGGETQY
>TRBV4-2
ASSQEGLARVGGRTDTQY
>TRBV11-1
ASIRDRVGYNEQF
>TRBV7-3
ASSPGTSGGQLQY
>TRBV7-9
ASSTGEANEQY
>TRBV20-1
SARQAFNEQF
>TRBV10-3
AISESGGVVTQY
>TRBV5-6
ASSLVSGGKGEQY
>TRBV20-1
SALRQRHSYEQY
>TRBV6-5
ASSYRDRGWGNTEAF
>TRBV20-1
SAENGPEAF
>TRBV24-1
ATSDLPTRNTGELF
>TRBV25-1
ASSVQGVTNTEAF
>TRBV20-1
SARVTATAEAF
>TRBV2
ASRPGQGPGELF